This T cell receptor beta chain was identified during a study of PD-1 blockade in classical Hodgkin lymphoma. Profiled with immunoSEQ multiplex PCR; TCRdb holds only in-frame clones, not every one. Of around 29,000 clones listed, approximately 78% were seen once; the top ten hold roughly 0.6%. Described time point: cycle 4 day 1 (C4D1), after around six weeks of nivolumab. Patients all relapsed after autologous stem cell transplantation, and there was variation in brentuximab vedotin exposure. Magnetic negative selection was used to purify CD4+ T cells from thawed PBMCs. CDR1 SGHVS and CDR2 FNYEAQ come from the germline V gene. CDR3 length: 15 residues. V lost 10 bases and J lost 8, with 21 bases in between.

V gene TRBV7-6 combines with J gene TRBJ1-6, with a weak D call TRBD1 (5 bases). This clonotype was sampled from a human donor with classical Hodgkin lymphoma. The material was CD4+ T cells from blood, obtained before the fourth cycle of nivolumab. CDR3 DNA: TGTGCCACGAGGGGCCGGGGAGTTGGCGATTCACCCCTCCACTTT. This sequence encodes CATRGRGVGDSPLHF.